This T cell receptor (beta chain) was retrieved from a study of cytomegalovirus exposure and HLA in healthy donors. Study-level points and caveats: That first-cohort TCR clusters tended to co-occur in the 120 or so validation repertoires was found in a later analysis. The classifier reportedly diagnosed cytomegalovirus status with high sensitivity and specificity. Listed as cytomegalovirus-associated were about 160 TCR beta chains.

The donors were part of the validation cohort of 95 to 150 subjects. That cohort was separate from the first cohort, which comprised fewer than 800 subjects. Assay used: immunoSEQ multiplex PCR; TCRdb lists only in-frame clones, some missing. Altogether around 150,000 clones are present, roughly 80% being singletons, with the ten largest covering 10% to 13%. This clone was detected only a few times. Its target is unknown. Looked up from germline, CDR1 is SGHRS and CDR2 is YFSETQ. The CDR3 length is 13 residues. V dropped 3 bases and J dropped 5 bases, with 12 bases sitting between them. The clonotype was recovered from a man aged 25-40 years in good health and CMV-seropositive. The V and J genes are TRBV5-1 and TRBJ2-7; D is ambiguous. The sample comprised PBMCs. Written as DNA, the CDR3 is TGCGCCAGCAGCTCCACTTGGTCACACGAGCAGTACTTC. This sequence encodes CASSSTWSHEQYF.